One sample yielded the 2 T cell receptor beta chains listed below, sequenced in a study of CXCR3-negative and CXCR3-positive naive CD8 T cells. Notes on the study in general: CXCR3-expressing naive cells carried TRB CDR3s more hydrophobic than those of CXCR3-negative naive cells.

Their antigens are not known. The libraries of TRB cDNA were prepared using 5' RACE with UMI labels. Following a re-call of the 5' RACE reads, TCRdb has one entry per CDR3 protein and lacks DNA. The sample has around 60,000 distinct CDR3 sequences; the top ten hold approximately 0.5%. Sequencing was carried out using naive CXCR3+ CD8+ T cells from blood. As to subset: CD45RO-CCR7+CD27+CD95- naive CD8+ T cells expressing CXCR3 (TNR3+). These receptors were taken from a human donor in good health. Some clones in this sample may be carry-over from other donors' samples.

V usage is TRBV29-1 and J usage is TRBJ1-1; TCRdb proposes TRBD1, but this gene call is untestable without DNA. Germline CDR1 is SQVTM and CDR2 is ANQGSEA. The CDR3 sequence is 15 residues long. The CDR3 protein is CSVEEGTVYGTEAFF.

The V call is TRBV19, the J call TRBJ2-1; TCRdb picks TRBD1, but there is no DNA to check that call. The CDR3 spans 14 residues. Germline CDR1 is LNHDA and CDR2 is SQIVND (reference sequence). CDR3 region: CASSLGTVYNEQFF.